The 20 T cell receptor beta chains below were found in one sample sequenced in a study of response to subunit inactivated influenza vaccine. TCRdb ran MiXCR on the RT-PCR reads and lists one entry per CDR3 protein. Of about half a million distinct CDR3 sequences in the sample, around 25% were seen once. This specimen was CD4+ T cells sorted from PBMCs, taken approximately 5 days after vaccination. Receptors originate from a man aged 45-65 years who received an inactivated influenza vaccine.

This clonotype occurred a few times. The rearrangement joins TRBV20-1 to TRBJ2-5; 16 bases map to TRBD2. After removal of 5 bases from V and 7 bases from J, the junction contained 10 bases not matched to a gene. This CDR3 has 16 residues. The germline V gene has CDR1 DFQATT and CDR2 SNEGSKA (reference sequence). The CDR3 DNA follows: TGCAGTGCTGGGGCCGGGACTAGCGGGAGGGGCTCGACCCAGTACTTC. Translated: CSAGAGTSGRGSTQYF.

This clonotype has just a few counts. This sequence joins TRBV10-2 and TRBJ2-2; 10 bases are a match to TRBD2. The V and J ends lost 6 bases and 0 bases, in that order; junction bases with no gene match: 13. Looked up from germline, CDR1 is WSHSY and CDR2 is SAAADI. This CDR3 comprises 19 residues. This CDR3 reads CASSSRLAGSYANTGELFF. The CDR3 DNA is TGCGCCAGCAGCTCAAGACTAGCGGGTAGTTACGCGAACACCGGGGAGCTGTTTTTT.

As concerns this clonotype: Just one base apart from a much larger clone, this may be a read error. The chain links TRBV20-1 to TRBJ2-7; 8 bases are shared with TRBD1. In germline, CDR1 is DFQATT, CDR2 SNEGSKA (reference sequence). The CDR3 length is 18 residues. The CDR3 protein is CCARDIAAGGHLIYEQYF. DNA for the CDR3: TGCTGTGCTAGAGATATCGCGGCAGGGGGCCACCTAATCTACGAGCAGTACTTC.

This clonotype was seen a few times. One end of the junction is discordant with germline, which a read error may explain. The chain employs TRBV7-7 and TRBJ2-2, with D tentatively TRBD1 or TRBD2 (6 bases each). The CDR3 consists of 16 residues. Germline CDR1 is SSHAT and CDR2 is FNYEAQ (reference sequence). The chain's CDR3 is CASSVGFTGRSGELFF. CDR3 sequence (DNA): TGTGCTAGCAGCGTCGGGTTTACAGGGAGGTCCGGGGAGCTGTTTTTT.

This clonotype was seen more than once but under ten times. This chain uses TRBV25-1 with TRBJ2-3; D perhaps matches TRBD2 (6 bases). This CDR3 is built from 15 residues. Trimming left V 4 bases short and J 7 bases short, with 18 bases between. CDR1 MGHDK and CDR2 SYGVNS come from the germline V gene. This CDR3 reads CASSVYGSGSNTQYF. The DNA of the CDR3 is TGTGCCAGCAGTGTCTACGGGAGTGGATCGAATACGCAGTATTTT.

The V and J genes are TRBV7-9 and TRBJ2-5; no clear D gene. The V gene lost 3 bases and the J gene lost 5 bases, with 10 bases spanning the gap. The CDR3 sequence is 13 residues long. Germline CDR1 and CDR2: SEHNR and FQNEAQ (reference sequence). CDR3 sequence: CASSLGSFETQYF. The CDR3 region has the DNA TGTGCCAGCAGCTTGGGGTCGTTTGAGACCCAGTACTTC. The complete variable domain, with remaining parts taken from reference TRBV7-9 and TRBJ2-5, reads DTGVSQNPRHKITKRGQNVTFRCDPISEHNRLYWYRQTLGQGPEFLTYFQNEAQLEKSRLLSDRFSAERPKGSFSTLEIQRTEQGDSAMYLCASSLGSFETQYFGPGTRLLVL.

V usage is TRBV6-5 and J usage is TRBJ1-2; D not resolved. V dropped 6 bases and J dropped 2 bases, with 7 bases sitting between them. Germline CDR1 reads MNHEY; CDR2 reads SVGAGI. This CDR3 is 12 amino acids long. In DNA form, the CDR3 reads TGTGCCAGCAGATCCCACAACTATGGCTACACCTTC. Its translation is CASRSHNYGYTF.

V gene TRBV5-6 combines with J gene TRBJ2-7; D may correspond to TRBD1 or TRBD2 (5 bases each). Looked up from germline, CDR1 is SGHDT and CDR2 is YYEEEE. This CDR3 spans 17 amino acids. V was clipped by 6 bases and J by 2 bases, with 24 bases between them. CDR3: CASTRGWFGGGTYEQYF. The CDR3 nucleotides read TGTGCCAGCACCCGTGGTTGGTTTGGTGGGGGTACCTACGAGCAGTACTTC.

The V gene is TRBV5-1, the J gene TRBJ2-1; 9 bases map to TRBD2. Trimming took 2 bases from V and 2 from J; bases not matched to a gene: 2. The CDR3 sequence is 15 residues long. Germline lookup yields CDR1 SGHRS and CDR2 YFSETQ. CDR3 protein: CASSFSSGTYNEQFF. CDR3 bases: TGCGCCAGCAGCTTTTCTAGCGGGACCTACAATGAGCAGTTCTTC.

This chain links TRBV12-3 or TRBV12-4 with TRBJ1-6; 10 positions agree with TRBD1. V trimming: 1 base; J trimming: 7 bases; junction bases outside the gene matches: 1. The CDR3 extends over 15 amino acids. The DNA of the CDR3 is TGTGCCAGCAGTTTAGGGGACAGGGGCAATTCACCCCTCCACTTT. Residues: CASSLGDRGNSPLHF.

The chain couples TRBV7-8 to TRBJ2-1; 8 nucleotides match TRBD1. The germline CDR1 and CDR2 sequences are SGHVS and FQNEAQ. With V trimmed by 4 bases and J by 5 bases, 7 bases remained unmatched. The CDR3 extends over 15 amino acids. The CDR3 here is CASSYGTGTNNEQFF. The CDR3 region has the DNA TGTGCCAGCAGCTACGGGACAGGAACCAACAATGAGCAGTTCTTC.

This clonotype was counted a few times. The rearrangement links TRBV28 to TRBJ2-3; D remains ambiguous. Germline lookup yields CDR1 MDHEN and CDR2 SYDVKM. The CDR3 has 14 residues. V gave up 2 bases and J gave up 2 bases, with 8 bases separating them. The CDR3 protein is CASSLPLITDTQYF. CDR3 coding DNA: TGTGCCAGCAGTTTACCCCTCATCACAGATACGCAGTATTTT.

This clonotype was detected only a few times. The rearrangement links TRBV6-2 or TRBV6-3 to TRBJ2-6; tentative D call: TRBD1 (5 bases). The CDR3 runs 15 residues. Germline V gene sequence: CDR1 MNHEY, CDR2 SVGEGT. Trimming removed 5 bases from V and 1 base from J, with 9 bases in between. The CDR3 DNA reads TGTGCCAGCAGTAAAGCAGGGTCTGGGGCCAACGTCCTGACTTTC. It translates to CASSKAGSGANVLTF.

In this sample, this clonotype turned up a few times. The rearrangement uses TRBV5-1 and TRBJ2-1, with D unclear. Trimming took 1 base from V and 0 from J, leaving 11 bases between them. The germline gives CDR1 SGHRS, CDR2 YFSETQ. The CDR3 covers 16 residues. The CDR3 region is CASSLSFSFSYNEQFF. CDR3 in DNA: TGCGCCAGCAGCTTGAGCTTCAGTTTCTCCTACAATGAGCAGTTCTTC.

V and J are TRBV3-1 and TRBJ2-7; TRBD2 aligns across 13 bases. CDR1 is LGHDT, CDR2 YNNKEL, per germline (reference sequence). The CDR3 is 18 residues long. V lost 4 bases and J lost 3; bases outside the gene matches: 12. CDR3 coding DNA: TGTGCCAGCAGCCCCCCTAGGGGGACTAGCGGGATCGTCTACGAGCAGTACTTC. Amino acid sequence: CASSPPRGTSGIVYEQYF.

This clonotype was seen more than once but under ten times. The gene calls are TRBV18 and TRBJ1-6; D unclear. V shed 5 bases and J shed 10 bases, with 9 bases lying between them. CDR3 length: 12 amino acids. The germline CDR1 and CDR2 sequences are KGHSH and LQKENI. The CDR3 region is CASSESRSPLHF. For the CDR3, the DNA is TGTGCCAGCTCAGAGTCACGATCACCCCTCCACTTT.

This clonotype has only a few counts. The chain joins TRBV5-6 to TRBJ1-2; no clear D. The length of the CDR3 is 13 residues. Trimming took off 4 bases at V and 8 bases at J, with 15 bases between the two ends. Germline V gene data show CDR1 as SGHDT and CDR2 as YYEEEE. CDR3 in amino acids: CASSPNVVAGYTF. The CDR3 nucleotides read TGTGCCAGCAGCCCGAACGTAGTTGCGGGCTACACCTTC.

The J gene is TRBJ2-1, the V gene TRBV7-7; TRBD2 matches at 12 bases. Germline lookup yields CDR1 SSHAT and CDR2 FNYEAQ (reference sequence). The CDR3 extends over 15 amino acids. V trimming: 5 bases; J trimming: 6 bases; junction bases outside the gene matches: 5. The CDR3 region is CASSRTSGKFNEQFF. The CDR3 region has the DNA TGTGCCAGCAGCCGGACTAGCGGGAAGTTCAATGAGCAGTTCTTC.

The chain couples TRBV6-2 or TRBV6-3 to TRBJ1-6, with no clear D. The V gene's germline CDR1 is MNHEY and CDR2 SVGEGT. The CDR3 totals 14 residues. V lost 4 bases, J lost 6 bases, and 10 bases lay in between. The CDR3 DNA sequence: TGTGCCAGCAGTTTTCGCCAAAGTAATTCACCCCTCCACTTT. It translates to CASSFRQSNSPLHF.

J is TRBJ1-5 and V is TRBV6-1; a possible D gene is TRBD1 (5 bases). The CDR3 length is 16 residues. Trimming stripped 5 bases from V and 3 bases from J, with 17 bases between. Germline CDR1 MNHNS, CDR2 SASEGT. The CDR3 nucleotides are TGTGCCAGCAGTCAGTTGGGGGGGGGGTTCAATCAGCCCCAGCATTTT. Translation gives CASSQLGGGFNQPQHF.